This entry lists 20 T cell receptor beta chains sequenced from one sample in a study of tumor-infiltrating lymphocytes in primary liver carcinoma. From unsorted bulk tissue weighing 20-30 mg, DNA and RNA were co-extracted. Total RNA amounting to 500 ng was the source from which TCR beta cDNA was made with a constant-region primer. Investigators got TCR beta libraries out of three nested multiplex PCR rounds, done with slightly modified ARM-PCR. With TRBV1-TRBV30 forward primers and a C-beta reverse primer, the first two PCR rounds were run for around 10 cycles each. TCRdb reanalysed the multiplex PCR reads using MiXCR and keeps one entry per CDR3 protein. The sample consists of about 78,000 distinct CDR3 sequences, about 64% of them appearing once. Source material: liver tumor tissue from sampling region 4. Subset denoted: tumor region T4, right-lateral pole. Receptors originate from a woman aged 55 to 70 with primary liver carcinoma and hepatitis B virus infection.

This clonotype came up once. The junction differs from germline at one of its ends, possibly a read error. V usage is TRBV6-1 and J usage is TRBJ2-6; 10 bases map to TRBD2. The V gene's germline CDR1 is MNHNS and CDR2 SASEGT. The CDR3 totals 15 residues. The CDR3 loop is CASSVTSGGANVLTF. CDR3 nucleotide sequence: TGCGCCAGCAGTGTGACTAGCGGGGGGGCCAACGTCCTGACTTTC.

For this clonotype: Just one base apart from a much larger clone, this may be a read error. This chain joins TRBV5-1 and TRBJ2-3, with TRBD2 as a possible D gene (6 bases). The CDR3 totals 15 residues. Germline CDR1 reads SGHRS; CDR2 reads YFSETQ. The CDR3 is CASSPGGVSTDTLYF. DNA of the CDR3: TGCGCCAGCAGCCCCGGGGGTGTTAGCACAGATACGCTGTATTTT.

On this clonotype itself: A read error may be the cause here, since a much bigger clone is one base away. No conserved phenylalanine or tryptophan ends this CDR3, so it is likely a read error. This chain links TRBV30 with TRBJ1-3; D unresolved. V lost 4 bases and J 4 bases, leaving 5 bases between the germline ends. CDR3 length equals 11 residues. CDR1 and CDR2 from the germline V gene are GTSNPN and SVGIG (reference sequence). For the CDR3, the DNA is TGTGCCTGGATTGTAGGAAACACCATATATTCT. Its protein product is CAWIVGNTIYS.

This clonotype was seen at least ten times. The genes are TRBV7-8 and TRBJ2-6; TRBD2 matches 8 bases. With 6 bases clipped from V and 1 base from J, the junction kept 11 bases outside the gene matches. The CDR3 contains 18 residues. CDR1 and CDR2 (germline): SGHVS, FQNEAQ. The CDR3 DNA reads as TGTGCCAGCAGTTTACCGGGACTAGATTTGTCTGGGGCCAACGTCCTGACTTTC. Amino acid sequence: CASSLPGLDLSGANVLTF.

As for this clonotype: The junction departs from the called germline gene at one end, perhaps through a read error. The chain combines TRBV6-6 with TRBJ1-5; TRBD1 might be the D (5 bases). Germline lookup yields CDR1 MNHNY and CDR2 SVGAGI (reference sequence). The CDR3 sequence is 13 residues long. The CDR3 region is CASTRGDGQPQHF. CDR3 in DNA: TGCGCCAGCACCCGAGGGGATGGGCAGCCCCAGCATTTT.

The CDR3 bases are TGTGCCAGCAGTGAACAGAGGGTCAACCACGAGCAGTACTTC. Residues: CASSEQRVNHEQYF. V usage is TRBV7-8 and J usage is TRBJ2-7; the D gene is possibly TRBD2 (5 bases). Looked up from germline, CDR1 is SGHVS and CDR2 is FQNEAQ. The CDR3 is 14 amino acids. With 6 bases removed from V and 5 bases from J, the gap between germline ends came to 17 bases.

As to this clonotype: In this CDR3 the conserved last residue, phenylalanine or tryptophan, is missing, so a read error is likely. V usage is TRBV6-1 and J usage is TRBJ2-7; D may be TRBD2 (6 bases). The germline CDR1 and CDR2 sequences are MNHNS and SASEGT. The CDR3 contains 18 residues. V gave up 3 bases and J gave up 4 bases, with 25 bases separating them. The CDR3 loop reads CASSDFLPGLLGTYEQYL. The CDR3 nucleotides are TGTGCCAGCAGTGATTTCCTTCCGGGACTTTTAGGGACTTACGAGCAGTACCTC.

CDR3 DNA sequence: TGTGCCAGCAGCTTCCCTATAGCGGGAGCTTCCACCGGGGAGCTGTTTTTT. Protein: CASSFPIAGASTGELFF. V gene TRBV11-2 combines with J gene TRBJ2-2, with 9 bases identical to TRBD2. Germline V gene lookup returns CDR1 SGHAT and CDR2 FQNNGV. The junction had 9 bases not matched to a gene; V was cut back by 3 bases and J by 4 bases. This CDR3 spans 17 amino acids.

In this sample, this clonotype turned up once. This chain connects TRBV19 to TRBJ1-1; D is undetermined. V dropped 3 bases and J dropped 3 bases, with 17 bases sitting between them. The CDR3 has 16 residues. Germline CDR1 and CDR2: LNHDA and SQIVND (reference sequence). Here the CDR3 reads CASSILTDRMDTEAFF. The DNA of the CDR3 is TGTGCCAGTAGTATTCTCACGGATCGAATGGACACTGAAGCTTTCTTT.

Comments on this clonotype: This could be a read error, since a much larger clone is one nucleotide away. The rearrangement uses TRBV28 and TRBJ2-7; D is perhaps TRBD1 (5 bases). Trimming stripped 5 bases from V and 0 bases from J, with 11 bases between. The V gene's germline CDR1 is MDHEN and CDR2 SYDVKM. This CDR3 contains 14 residues. CDR3 sequence reads: CASSTWGLSYEQYF. The CDR3 bases are TGTGCCAGCAGTACCTGGGGCCTCTCCTACGAGCAGTACTTC.

The V and J genes are TRBV12-3 or TRBV12-4 and TRBJ2-3; the D gene is possibly TRBD2 (6 bases). CDR3 length: 16 amino acids. Deletions cut 10 bases from V and 6 bases from J, with 26 bases between. CDR3 bases: TGTGCCAACACCCCTCGACTGCGGGATGGGACCGATACGCAGTATTTT. As protein: CANTPRLRDGTDTQYF.

This clonotype showed up many times. This chain connects TRBV28 to TRBJ2-1, with D possibly being TRBD2 (6 bases). The CDR3 contains 15 residues. The germline V gene has CDR1 MDHEN and CDR2 SYDVKM. Trimming removed 5 bases from V and 4 bases from J, with 15 bases in between. The CDR3 DNA follows: TGTGCCAGCAGTCTGACCGGGAGAGGGTACAATGAGCAGTTCTTC. Its translation is CASSLTGRGYNEQFF.

Regarding this clonotype: Mismatch with germline at one junction end may stem from a read error. V is TRBV4-1 and J is TRBJ2-5; 8 bases are shared with TRBD2. Germline V lookup: CDR1 MGHRA, CDR2 YSYEKL. The CDR3 covers 18 residues. The CDR3 DNA sequence: TGCGCCAGCAGCCAAGAGAAATGGGGAATTAGCGGGGAGGAGACCCAGTGCTTC. Amino acid sequence: CASSQEKWGISGEETQCF.

Points on this clonotype: Germline and junction disagree at one end, which may indicate a read error. The chain joins TRBV29-1 to TRBJ2-1; the D gene is possibly TRBD2 (6 bases). The tail of the sequence fits TRBJ2-7 better, so the J call may be wrong. This CDR3 is built from 16 residues. The germline V gene encodes CDR1 SQVTM and CDR2 ANQGSEA. Here the CDR3 DNA reads TGCAGTGTTGAGGGTACACTAGCTCCCGAGTGGAATGAGCAGTACTTC. Amino acids: CSVEGTLAPEWNEQYF.

Notes on this clonotype: At one boundary the junction diverges from the germline segment, which might be a read error. V usage is TRBV11-2 and J usage is TRBJ2-2; D gene ambiguous. This CDR3 is built from 17 residues. Germline CDR1 SGHAT, CDR2 FQNNGV. The chain's CDR3 is CGSSFNRAIVNTRELFF. The CDR3 bases are TGTGGCAGCAGCTTTAATAGGGCTATCGTGAACACCAGGGAGCTGTTTTTT.

The genes are TRBV5-1 and TRBJ2-3; no clear D gene. Trimming took off 3 bases at V and 9 bases at J, with 23 bases between the two ends. Germline V lookup: CDR1 SGHRS, CDR2 YFSETQ. The CDR3 consists of 16 residues. The CDR3 DNA reads as TGCGCCAGCAGCTACGAGACTTCCCTGGGTATGAACACGCAGTATTTT. As protein: CASSYETSLGMNTQYF.

This chain uses TRBV29-1 with TRBJ1-1; 9 nucleotides align to TRBD1. CDR1 and CDR2 from the germline V gene are SQVTM and ANQGSEA. V was clipped by 8 bases and J by 3 bases; unmatched bases: 7. CDR3 length equals 13 residues. CDR3 nucleotides: TGCAGCATACTGACAGGGGGTGACACTGAAGCTTTCTTT. This sequence encodes CSILTGGDTEAFF.

As to this clonotype: A read error is possible here, since a much larger clone lies one base away. This chain joins TRBV21-1 and TRBJ1-4; TRBD1 is taken as the D call from the table, unchecked against the DNA. TRBV21-1 is labeled a pseudogene. This CDR3 contains 19 residues. The CDR3 is CASRKEEGEETGSNEKLFF. The CDR3 region has the DNA TGTGCCAGCAGGAAAGAAGAAGGAGAGGAGACAGGATCTAATGAAAAACTGTTTTTT.

About this clonotype: At one end, the junction sequence differs from germline, possibly due to a read error. The chain combines TRBV11-3 with TRBJ2-2; TRBD2 matches 9 bases. CDR1 and CDR2 (germline): SGHNT, YENEEA. The CDR3 sequence is 17 residues long. CDR3 DNA sequence: TGTGCCAGCAGCTTAGGCAGGCTAGCGGGAAACACCAGGGAGCTATTTTTC. Amino acid sequence: CASSLGRLAGNTRELFF. Full variable domain (remainder filled in from reference TRBV11-3 and TRBJ2-2): EAGVVQSPRYKIIEKKQPVAFWCNPISGHNTLYWYLQNLGQGPELLIRYENEEAVDDSQLPKDRFSAERLKGVDSTLKIQPAELGDSAVYLCASSLGRLAGNTRELFFGEGSRLTVL.

The chain carries TRBV11-2 and TRBJ1-3; 7 nucleotides match TRBD1. From germline, CDR1 is SGHAT and CDR2 FQNNGV. The CDR3 has 19 amino acids. V shed 10 bases and J 0 bases; nucleotides not matched to a gene: 21. CDR3 sequence (DNA): TGTGCCAACAACTCACGCCCGGACAGGAGAGCGTACTCTGGAAACACCATATATTTT. It specifies CANNSRPDRRAYSGNTIYF.